Listed below are T cell receptor beta chains from one sample, sequenced in a study of control samples from healthy donors and cancer patients. Sequenced by immunoSEQ multiplex PCR; TCRdb stores in-frame clones only, minus some. This sample yields about 130,000 clones, of which 93% are seen a single time; 1.5% to 2% belongs to the top ten. The specimen was PBMCs. The receptor set was obtained from a man between 45 and 60 years old with head and neck cancer. The CDR3 runs from the conserved cysteine through the conserved F or W. D genes are given only for firm matches. Rows give clone size only sometimes, using once, few, many, or a class for an expanded clone.

J gene | V gene | D gene | clone size | CDR3 DNA | CDR3 protein
TRBJ2-2 | TRBV19 | - | - | TGTGCCAGTAGTCCCCAGGGCACCGGGGAGCTGTTTTTT | CASSPQGTGELFF
TRBJ1-2 | TRBV19 | - | - | TGTGCCAGTAGCTATTCGGGGGTTCGTGATGGCTACACCTTC | CASSYSGVRDGYTF
TRBJ2-5 | TRBV14 | TRBD2 | - | TGTGCCAGCAGCCGTGAGCGGGACTACCAAGAGACCCAGTACTTC | CASSRERDYQETQYF
TRBJ2-5 | TRBV5-1 | TRBD1 | - | TGCGCCAGCAGCTCGACAGGGTCGGAGACCCAGTACTTC | CASSSTGSETQYF
TRBJ1-4 | TRBV5-5 | - | - | TGTGCCAGCAGTCGGACAGCAACTAATGAAAAACTGTTTTTT | CASSRTATNEKLFF
TRBJ2-2 | TRBV4-3 | - | - | TGCGCCAGCAGCCAAGCAACCTTCACCGGGGAGCTGTTTTTT | CASSQATFTGELFF
TRBJ2-3 | TRBV6-6 | TRBD2 | - | TGTGCCAGCAGTCCCATTGGGGGCGGGGGGGCAGGTGATACGCAGTATTTT | CASSPIGGGGAGDTQYF
TRBJ1-5 | TRBV6-2/TRBV6-3 | - | - | TGTGCCAGCAGTTGGGCAGGGCCGTATAGCAATCAGCCCCAGCATTTT | CASSWAGPYSNQPQHF
TRBJ1-2 | TRBV4-1 | - | once | TGCGCCAGCAGCCAAGATAGGGGCAGGGACAACTATGGCTACACCTTC | CASSQDRGRDNYGYTF
TRBJ2-3 | TRBV24-1 | TRBD2 | - | TGTGCCACCGCTCTAGCGGGGGCCTCGGGGGATACGCAGTATTTT | CATALAGASGDTQYF
TRBJ1-3 | TRBV6-2/TRBV6-3 | - | - | TGTGCCAGCACCCCTGGAGGGGAAAGGAGAAACACCATATATTTT | CASTPGGERRNTIYF
TRBJ1-1 | TRBV30 | TRBD1 | - | TGTGCCTGCGGACAGGGTGACACTGAAGCTTTCTTT | CACGQGDTEAFF
TRBJ1-1 | TRBV6-6 | TRBD1 | - | TGTGCCAGCAGTTACTGGGACAGCCTGAACACTGAAGCTTTCTTT | CASSYWDSLNTEAFF